The present entry profiles one TCR beta chain with its context. About 30,000 T cell genomes, or about 0.3 ug DNA, went into replicate PCRs of unsorted PBMC. Using immunoSEQ multiplex PCR, the repertoire was profiled, and TCRdb retains in-frame clones only, with some absent. The repertoire holds about 470,000 clones, with roughly 83% as singletons. The CDR3 is 14 amino acids. In germline, CDR1 is KGHSH, CDR2 LQKENI. V lost 1 base to trimming and J lost 5 bases, with 9 bases between them. The sample belongs to a study of shared clonotypes between healthy human individuals. As for the study in general: The donor group consisted of a couple of women and a few men, aged 18 to 49.

Roughly 82 million PBMCs served as the genomic DNA source for unsorted samples. This TCR was recovered from a woman between 40 and 55 years old in good health. Some clones in this sample may be carry-over from other donors' samples. V is TRBV18 and J is TRBJ2-1; D uncertain. What was sequenced was PBMCs. The CDR3 reads CASSPRGSNNEQFF. The CDR3 DNA reads as TGTGCCAGCTCACCACGTGGAAGTAACAATGAGCAGTTCTTC.